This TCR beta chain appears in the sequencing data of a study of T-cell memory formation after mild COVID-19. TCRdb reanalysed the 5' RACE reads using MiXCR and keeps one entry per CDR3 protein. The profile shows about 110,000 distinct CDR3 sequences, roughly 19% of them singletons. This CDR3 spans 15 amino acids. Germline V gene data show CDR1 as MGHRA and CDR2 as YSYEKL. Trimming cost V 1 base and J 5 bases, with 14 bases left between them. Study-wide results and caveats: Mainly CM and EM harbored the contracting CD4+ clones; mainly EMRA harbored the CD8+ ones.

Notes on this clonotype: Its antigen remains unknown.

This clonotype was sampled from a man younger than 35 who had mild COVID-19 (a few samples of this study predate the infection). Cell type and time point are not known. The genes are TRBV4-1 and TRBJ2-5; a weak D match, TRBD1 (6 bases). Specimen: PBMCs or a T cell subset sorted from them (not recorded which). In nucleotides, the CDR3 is TGCGCCAGCAGCCAAGGTGGGGGCGGTCGGGAGACCCAGTACTTC. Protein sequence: CASSQGGGGRETQYF.